A single sample gave rise to the 22 T cell receptor beta chains below, sequenced in a study of neurological immune-mediated disorders. TCRdb used MiXCR to reprocess the 5' RACE reads, holding one entry per CDR3 protein. The top ten clones hold roughly 15% of a sample with more than 70,000 distinct CDR3 sequences, 17% of them seen once. Material for sequencing was PBMCs. The source of these receptors is a woman aged 40 to 49 in good health.

This clonotype was counted many times. The gene calls are TRBV6-2 or TRBV6-3 and TRBJ2-1; the D is unclear. The V and J ends lost 3 bases and 3 bases respectively, with 12 bases between them. Germline V gives CDR1 MNHEY, CDR2 SVGEGT. This CDR3 is built from 15 residues. The CDR3 DNA is TGTGCCAGCAGTTATGGGCAGGTAAACTACAATGAGCAGTTCTTC. The encoded protein is CASSYGQVNYNEQFF.

The chain couples TRBV12-3 or TRBV12-4 to TRBJ2-1; the D call may be TRBD1 or TRBD2 (5 bases each). V dropped 2 bases and J dropped 5 bases, with 13 bases sitting between them. CDR3 length equals 15 residues. CDR3 loop: CASSLRGRGDNEQFF. The CDR3 bases are TGTGCCAGCAGTTTACGGGGACGGGGAGACAATGAGCAGTTCTTC.

This clonotype has at least ten counts. V usage is TRBV7-8 and J usage is TRBJ2-5, with D perhaps matching TRBD2 (5 bases). V lost 5 bases to trimming and J lost 5 bases, with 18 bases between them. Germline V gene sequence: CDR1 SGHVS, CDR2 FQNEAQ. This CDR3 contains 15 residues. The CDR3 loop reads CASSLTGNSGETQYF. The DNA for the CDR3 is TGTGCCAGCAGCCTGACGGGGAATTCGGGGGAGACCCAGTACTTC.

This clonotype was seen ten or more times. The rearrangement joins TRBV9 to TRBJ1-1, with D perhaps TRBD1 (5 bases). The CDR3 runs to 15 residues. The germline V gene encodes CDR1 SGDLS and CDR2 YYNGEE. Trimming left V 1 base short and J 3 bases short, with 13 bases between. This CDR3 reads CASSVSGQGYTEAFF. The DNA for the CDR3 is TGTGCCAGCAGCGTATCCGGGCAGGGTTACACTGAAGCTTTCTTT.

This clonotype was recorded many times. J is TRBJ1-6 and V is TRBV5-1; 10 nucleotides match TRBD1. The CDR3 totals 17 residues. V gave up 3 bases and J gave up 11 bases; unmatched junction bases: 14. The germline gives CDR1 SGHRS, CDR2 YFSETQ. The chain's CDR3 is CASSSSPTGTGAPPLHF. In DNA form, the CDR3 reads TGCGCCAGCAGCTCGAGCCCGACCGGGACAGGGGCACCACCCCTCCACTTT.

This clonotype has ten or more counts. The chain joins TRBV20-1 to TRBJ2-5, with 9 bases aligning to TRBD1. Germline V gene lookup returns CDR1 DFQATT and CDR2 SNEGSKA (reference sequence). The CDR3 extends over 13 amino acids. The ends lost 6 bases at V and 5 bases at J; junction bases unmatched: 7. CDR3 in amino acids: CSATGTGTETQYF. The CDR3 DNA reads as TGCAGTGCGACCGGGACAGGGACCGAGACCCAGTACTTC.

Ten or more counts support this clonotype. The rearrangement links TRBV7-2 to TRBJ2-1; 9 bases align to TRBD2. Germline assignment: CDR1 SGHTA and CDR2 FQGNSA. This CDR3 is 15 amino acids long. With 3 bases clipped from V and 4 bases from J, the junction kept 4 bases outside the gene matches. As DNA, the CDR3 is TGTGCCAGCAGCTTGTCCAGCGGGGGGTACAATGAGCAGTTCTTC. Translating it yields CASSLSSGGYNEQFF.

The chain combines TRBV21-1 with TRBJ2-7; the D call of TRBD1 is as the table states it, not checked on the DNA. TRBV21-1 counts as a pseudogene. CDR3 length equals 14 residues. The CDR3 sequence: CASGLGQDTYEQYF. The CDR3 nucleotides read TGTGCCAGCGGATTGGGACAGGACACCTACGAGCAGTACTTC.

This clonotype occurred many times. The chain carries TRBV5-1 and TRBJ2-2; D may correspond to TRBD1 or TRBD2 (5 bases each). V lost 1 base and J 3 bases, leaving 13 bases between the germline ends. This CDR3 has 16 residues. Germline V gene lookup returns CDR1 SGHRS and CDR2 YFSETQ. The CDR3 nucleotides are TGCGCCAGCAGCTTGTATCAGGGACGGGACACCGGGGAGCTGTTTTTT. Its protein is CASSLYQGRDTGELFF. The full variable domain, completed using reference TRBV5-1 and TRBJ2-2, is KAGVTQTPRYLIKTRGQQVTLSCSPISGHRSVSWYQQTPGQGLQFLFEYFSETQRNKGNFPGRFSGRQFSNSRSEMNVSTLELGDSALYLCASSLYQGRDTGELFFGEGSRLTVL.

The sample holds many counts of this clonotype. The J gene is TRBJ2-7, the V gene TRBV28, with TRBD2 matching 7 bases. CDR3 length: 16 residues. CDR1 MDHEN and CDR2 SYDVKM come from the germline V gene. The trim removed 3 bases at V and 7 bases at J, leaving 15 bases unmatched. The CDR3 DNA reads TGTGCCAGCAGTTTGAGTCTGGGGGAGGGACTAAGGGAGCAGTACGTC. Protein sequence: CASSLSLGEGLREQYV.

This clonotype was picked up many times. V and J are TRBV5-1 and TRBJ2-5; 9 positions agree with TRBD2. The CDR3 consists of 14 residues. Trimming at V came to 3 bases and at J to 2 bases, leaving 2 bases not matched to a gene. Germline V CDR1 and CDR2: SGHRS, YFSETQ. In DNA, the CDR3 is TGCGCCAGCAGCTATAGCGGGAGTCAAGAGACCCAGTACTTC. Its protein is CASSYSGSQETQYF. The complete variable domain, with remaining parts taken from reference TRBV5-1 and TRBJ2-5, reads KAGVTQTPRYLIKTRGQQVTLSCSPISGHRSVSWYQQTPGQGLQFLFEYFSETQRNKGNFPGRFSGRQFSNSRSEMNVSTLELGDSALYLCASSYSGSQETQYFGPGTRLLVL.

This clonotype was detected many times. This sequence joins TRBV6-2 or TRBV6-3 and TRBJ2-7; D gene uncertain. CDR1 is MNHEY and CDR2 is SVGEGT in the germline V gene. Trimming removed 6 bases from V and 5 bases from J, with 14 bases in between. CDR3 length: 13 amino acids. The CDR3 sequence: CASRLRDADEQYV. CDR3 coding DNA: TGTGCCAGCAGGCTAAGGGATGCCGACGAGCAGTACGTC.

The V and J genes are TRBV15 and TRBJ2-2; D gene uncertain. Germline V gene lookup returns CDR1 LNHNV and CDR2 YYDKDF (reference sequence). CDR3 size: 15 residues. Trimming left V 0 bases short and J 5 bases short, with 10 bases between. The CDR3: CATSRDYSQTGELFF. In DNA form, the CDR3 reads TGTGCCACCAGCAGAGATTACAGCCAAACCGGGGAGCTGTTTTTT.

This clonotype was found many times. J is TRBJ1-2 and V is TRBV11-2, with D uncertain. CDR1 is SGHAT, CDR2 FQNNGV, per germline. Trimming took 4 bases from V and 1 from J, leaving 13 bases between them. This CDR3 is 15 amino acids long. The CDR3 reads CASSSDALINYGYTF. In nucleotides, the CDR3 is TGTGCCAGCAGCTCGGACGCACTTATTAACTATGGCTACACCTTC.

The sample holds a few counts of this clonotype. This rearrangement joins TRBV20-1 to TRBJ2-3; weak D call: TRBD1 (6 bases). This CDR3 comprises 15 residues. V lost 1 base and J lost 1, with 12 bases in between. CDR1 DFQATT and CDR2 SNEGSKA come from the germline V gene (reference sequence). CDR3 sequence reads: CSARGGGWGTDTQYF. CDR3 nucleotides: TGCAGTGCTAGAGGTGGGGGCTGGGGCACAGATACGCAGTATTTT.

This clonotype showed up many times. The CDR3 region is CASSPVDRGGYTF. CDR3 sequence (DNA): TGTGCCAGCTCACCGGTGGACAGGGGTGGCTACACCTTC. The V and J genes are TRBV18 and TRBJ1-2; 9 bases map to TRBD1. The germline CDR1 and CDR2 sequences are KGHSH and LQKENI. The CDR3 runs 13 residues. V shed 3 bases, J shed 7 bases, and the junction held 3 bases outside the gene matches.

CDR3 amino acids: CSVTYGWDEQYF. CDR3 coding DNA: TGCAGCGTAACCTATGGTTGGGACGAGCAGTACTTC. This chain joins TRBV29-1 and TRBJ2-7; D remains unclear. CDR1 is SQVTM and CDR2 is ANQGSEA in the germline V gene. V was cut by 6 bases and J by 5 bases, with 14 bases left in between. The CDR3 spans 12 residues.

This clonotype was seen many times. The chain's CDR3 is CASSRQGGRISYGYTF. CDR3 in DNA: TGTGCCAGCAGTAGACAGGGGGGAAGGATAAGTTATGGCTACACCTTC. The chain employs TRBV7-3 and TRBJ1-2; TRBD1 agrees at 9 bases. V trimming: 6 bases; J trimming: 5 bases; junction bases outside the gene matches: 13. The CDR3 is 16 residues long. CDR1 and CDR2 (germline): SGHTA, FQGTGA.

This clonotype was counted ten times or more. This chain uses TRBV27 with TRBJ1-5, with a weak D call TRBD1 (6 bases). The CDR3 totals 14 residues. The V gene's germline CDR1 is MNHEY and CDR2 SMNVEV (reference sequence). V was clipped by 5 bases and J by 6 bases, with 14 bases between them. The CDR3 coding sequence is TGTGCCAGCAGTCGACAGGAAGGGACTCAGCCCCAGCATTTT. This codes for CASSRQEGTQPQHF.

Many counts were recorded for this clonotype. V and J are TRBV6-2 or TRBV6-3 and TRBJ2-7, with 9 positions matching TRBD2. The CDR3 consists of 15 residues. Losses at the gene ends were 4 bases for V and 8 bases for J; bases not matched to a gene: 12. Per germline, CDR1 MNHEY and CDR2 SVGEGT. The DNA for the CDR3 is TGTGCCAGCAGTTCGAATAGCGGGGGACCCACTAAGCAGTACTTC. This translates into CASSSNSGGPTKQYF.

This clonotype was seen at least ten times. The chain is built from TRBV4-1 and TRBJ2-3; unclear D gene. CDR1 MGHRA and CDR2 YSYEKL come from the germline V gene. V lost 4 bases to trimming and J lost 6 bases, with 8 bases between them. The CDR3 has 12 amino acids. CDR3 sequence: CASSPRLDTQYF. The CDR3 DNA is TGCGCCAGCAGCCCCAGACTCGATACGCAGTATTTT.

This clonotype was observed at least ten times. The J gene is TRBJ2-5, the V gene TRBV7-2; D possibly corresponds to TRBD2 (7 bases). The germline gives CDR1 SGHTA, CDR2 FQGNSA. V was trimmed by 0 bases and J by 7 bases, leaving 12 bases between them. This CDR3 is 14 amino acids long. This CDR3 reads CASSLARGLGTQYF. The CDR3 DNA reads TGTGCCAGCAGCTTAGCGCGGGGGCTCGGGACCCAGTACTTC.